The following is a TCR beta chain sequence with its context. Its antigen is unknown. Other DNA sequences from this sample encode an identical CDR3 as well. Using immunoSEQ multiplex PCR, the repertoire was profiled, and TCRdb retains in-frame clones only, with some absent. The sample lists roughly 2,500,000 clones; over 85% were seen once. The germline gives CDR1 SGHDT, CDR2 YYEEEE. The CDR3 runs to 13 residues. The V end lost 0 bases, the J end lost 2 bases, and 3 bases lay between the germline ends. This sample was taken from a study of shared clonotypes between healthy human individuals. General observations from the study: Blood was the only sampled material, and tissue repertoires likely differ.

This receptor was taken from a man between 18 and 29 years old in good health. Some clones in this sample may be carry-over from other donors' samples. The chain is built from TRBV5-6 and TRBJ1-5; no firm D call. Sequencing used naive CD4+ T cells from PBMCs. Subset of the sample: CD45RA+ positively selected. CDR3 in DNA: TGTGCCAGCAGCTTGGGACGCAATCAGCCCCAGCATTTT. Protein: CASSLGRNQPQHF.